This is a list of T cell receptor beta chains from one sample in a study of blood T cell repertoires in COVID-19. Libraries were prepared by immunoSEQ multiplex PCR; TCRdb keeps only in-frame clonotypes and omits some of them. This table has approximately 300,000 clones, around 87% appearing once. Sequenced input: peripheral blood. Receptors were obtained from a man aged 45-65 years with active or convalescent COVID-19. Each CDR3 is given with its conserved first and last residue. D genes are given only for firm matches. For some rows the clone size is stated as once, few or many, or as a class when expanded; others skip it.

TGTGCCAGCAGCCAAACCTCGGGGACACCTTCCTACGAGCAGTACTTC	CASSQTSGTPSYEQYF	TRBV3-1/TRBV3-2	TRBJ2-7	-	-
TGCGCCAGCAGTGAGACAGGGGTGGACACTGAAGCTTTCTTT	CASSETGVDTEAFF	TRBV10-2	TRBJ1-1	-	TRBD1
TGTGCCAGCAGCTTGGACAGGTTGGGCTACACCTTC	CASSLDRLGYTF	TRBV5-6	TRBJ1-2	-	-
TGTGCCAGTAGGGAGCGGACAGGAAGAGGGAATCAGCCCCAGCATTTT	CASRERTGRGNQPQHF	TRBV19	TRBJ1-5	-	TRBD1
TGTGCCAGCAGCCTCACGGGAGCCGGGGAGCTGTTTTTT	CASSLTGAGELFF	TRBV7-3	TRBJ2-2	-	-
TGTGCCAGCAGTGTACAGGGGGCGTCCAATGAGCAGTTCTTC	CASSVQGASNEQFF	TRBV2	TRBJ2-1	-	TRBD1
TGCAGCGCCCCCGGCCGGCTAGCGGGAGCCACAGATACGCAGTATTTT	CSAPGRLAGATDTQYF	TRBV29-1	TRBJ2-3	-	TRBD2
TGTGCCAGCAGCGTCGACAGGGTCGGTCGGTCACCCCTCCACTTT	CASSVDRVGRSPLHF	TRBV5-6	TRBJ1-6	-	TRBD1
TGCGCCAGCAGCTTGCCAGGGGCCATGAACACTGAAGCTTTCTTT	CASSLPGAMNTEAFF	TRBV5-1	TRBJ1-1	-	-
TGTGCTAGTTCTCAACAGGAAGGTCAGCCCCAGCATTTT	CASSQQEGQPQHF	TRBV12-5	TRBJ1-5	-	-
TGTGCCAGCAGCTTAAGGCCCGCTAGATCCGTGGATGAGCAGTTCTTC	CASSLRPARSVDEQFF	TRBV7-3	TRBJ2-1	once	-
TGTGCCTGGAGTGTGATAACAGGCGAAAATGAAAAACTGTTTTTT	CAWSVITGENEKLFF	TRBV30	TRBJ1-4	-	-
TGTGCCAGCAGCTTAAGGCCCAGGGATGGCTACACCTTC	CASSLRPRDGYTF	TRBV7-3	TRBJ1-2	-	-
TGTGCCAGCAGTGCACTACGGGGTTCAACTGAAGCTTTCTTT	CASSALRGSTEAFF	TRBV5-5	TRBJ1-1	-	-
TGTGCCAGTAGTAGCCCTGACATTTCAAACTATGGCTACACCTTC	CASSSPDISNYGYTF	TRBV19	TRBJ1-2	-	-
TGTGCCAGCAGTGGGGGACAGGCTATGAGTCTTAGGGGCTACACCTTC	CASSGGQAMSLRGYTF	TRBV6-1	TRBJ1-2	-	TRBD1
TGTGCCAGCAGAGTTGAGGGCTACACCTTC	CASRVEGYTF	TRBV6-5	TRBJ1-2	-	-
TGCGCCAGCAGTTGGGACAGGCTTTACGAGCAGTACTTC	CASSWDRLYEQYF	TRBV5-1	TRBJ2-7	once	TRBD1
TGTGCCAGCAGCTCCGGGACTAGCTATGGAGAGCAGTTCTTC	CASSSGTSYGEQFF	TRBV5-5	TRBJ2-1	-	TRBD2
TGTGCCAGCAGCGTAGGTGGGGGAGGAAGGTATGGCTACACCTTC	CASSVGGGGRYGYTF	TRBV9	TRBJ1-2	few	-
TGTGCCAGCAGCCCTACAGGGGTTCAAGAGACCCAGTACTTC	CASSPTGVQETQYF	TRBV9	TRBJ2-5	-	TRBD1
TGTGCCAGCAGCCAAGGACTAGCGGGAGCCTACGAGCAGTACTTC	CASSQGLAGAYEQYF	TRBV3-1/TRBV3-2	TRBJ2-7	-	TRBD2
TGTGCCAGCAGCAGTCAACCCCAGGGGGCAAGCAATCAGCCCCAGCATTTT	CASSSQPQGASNQPQHF	TRBV21-1	TRBJ1-5	-	-
TGTGCCAGCAGCTTAAGGGCGCGGACAGAATGGGTGGAGACCCAGTACTTC	CASSLRARTEWVETQYF	TRBV7-2	TRBJ2-5	-	-
TGTGCCAGTAGTGCAGACCGGGGACTAGTTAACTCCGAGCAGTACTTC	CASSADRGLVNSEQYF	TRBV19	TRBJ2-7	-	TRBD2
TGTGCCATCAGTGCAGGGGGTCAGCCCCAGCATTTT	CAISAGGQPQHF	TRBV10-3	TRBJ1-5	-	TRBD1
TGTGCCAGCAGTTTAAATGAGCAGTTCTTC	CASSLNEQFF	TRBV6-5	TRBJ2-1	-	-
TGTGCCAGCAGTTCCAGGACAGTACGAGGCACCGGGGAGCTGTTTTTT	CASSSRTVRGTGELFF	TRBV6-5	TRBJ2-2	-	-
TGTGCCACCAGCAGAGTTGGACTAGCGGGGGGGCCCATGAATGAGCAGTTCTTC	CATSRVGLAGGPMNEQFF	TRBV15	TRBJ2-1	few	TRBD2
TGTGCCAGCAGCCAACTCGAGGTCACCGGGGAGCTGTTTTTT	CASSQLEVTGELFF	TRBV3-1/TRBV3-2	TRBJ2-2	-	-
TGTGCCAGCAGCCAACTCAGAGGTGGCGGGGGGGCCCAGTTC	CASSQLRGGGGAQF	TRBV3-1/TRBV3-2	TRBJ2-7	-	TRBD2
TGTGCCAGCAGTCCCCCGCCTCGCGCAGATACGCAGTATTTT	CASSPPPRADTQYF	TRBV28	TRBJ2-3	-	-
TGCGCCAGCAGCTTGGCCACAGGCTCCTACGAGCAGTACTTC	CASSLATGSYEQYF	TRBV5-1	TRBJ2-7	-	-
TGTGCCAGTAGTATAGGGCAGGGAGGCACTGAAGCTTTCTTT	CASSIGQGGTEAFF	TRBV19	TRBJ1-1	once	-
TGTGCCAGCAGCTCAGGCAGGTCGGCGGGGGAGCTGTTTTTT	CASSSGRSAGELFF	TRBV7-2	TRBJ2-2	-	-
TGTGCCAGCAGTTCGACAGTTCTAAATGAAAAACTGTTTTTT	CASSSTVLNEKLFF	TRBV11-2	TRBJ1-4	-	-
TGTGCCAGCAGCCCGCAGGCGGGCACTGAAGCTTTCTTT	CASSPQAGTEAFF	TRBV14	TRBJ1-1	once	-
TGTGCCAGCAGCGTAAGACAGGGGTCTTTGGAGACCCAGTACTTC	CASSVRQGSLETQYF	TRBV9	TRBJ2-5	few	TRBD1
TGTGCCAGCAGCCTAACTAGCGGGAGAGCGACAGATACGCAGTATTTT	CASSLTSGRATDTQYF	TRBV28	TRBJ2-3	-	TRBD2
TGCGCCAGCAGCTTGGGGCTAGCGGGAGGGGTCAATGAGCAGTTCTTC	CASSLGLAGGVNEQFF	TRBV5-1	TRBJ2-1	-	TRBD2
TGTGCCAGCAGCCCCACAGGGTATACTGAAGCTTTCTTT	CASSPTGYTEAFF	TRBV7-8	TRBJ1-1	-	-
TGTGCCAGCAGTTTATTAACAGGGGGTCTTAATGAAAAACTGTTTTTT	CASSLLTGGLNEKLFF	TRBV28	TRBJ1-4	few	TRBD1
TGTGCCAGCAGCCAAGAAGGGGGAACAGGGGCCGCACCCTTAATCACTGAAGCTTTCTTT	CASSQEGGTGAAPLITEAFF	TRBV3-1/TRBV3-2	TRBJ1-1	-	TRBD1
TGTGCCAGCAGACAGAATCAGCCCCAGCATTTT	CASRQNQPQHF	TRBV6-6	TRBJ1-5	-	-
TGTGCCAGCAGGTACGATCGACGGACAGGCACTTCACCCCTCCACTTT	CASRYDRRTGTSPLHF	TRBV7-2	TRBJ1-6	-	TRBD1
TGCGCCAGCAGCTCCACAGGGAACACAGATACGCAGTATTTT	CASSSTGNTDTQYF	TRBV5-1	TRBJ2-3	-	-
TGTGCCAGCAGCCTCCTGGGAGGAAAACTGTTTTTT	CASSLLGGKLFF	TRBV5-4	TRBJ1-4	-	-
TGCGCCAGCAGCTCGTGGAGCGGGGGGCGGGGAGAGCAGTTCTTC	CASSSWSGGRGEQFF	TRBV4-3	TRBJ2-1	-	TRBD2
TGTGCCAGCAGTTTATATGAGGGGAGGCTGTCGGGGAACGAGCAGTACTTC	CASSLYEGRLSGNEQYF	TRBV28	TRBJ2-7	-	-
TGTGCCACCGCAACCAGGGATGATGAAAAACTGTTTTTT	CATATRDDEKLFF	TRBV18	TRBJ1-4	-	-